These T cell receptor beta chains were read from a single sample in a study of early T cells in non-severe SARS-CoV-2 infection. TCRdb recomputed calls from the 5' RACE reads with MiXCR, one row per CDR3 protein. The sample shows about 97,000 distinct CDR3 sequences, 8% to 13% of them seen only once. The specimen comprised whole blood, sampled at baseline. Receptors originate from an adult who was a healthcare worker with PCR-confirmed SARS-CoV-2 infection or an uninfected control (not recorded which). Each CDR3 is given without its conserved first and last residue. Each record gives: CDR3 protein, J gene, V gene.

ASSLELPQPQH,TRBJ1-5,TRBV7-2
SGEEAEQY,TRBJ2-7,TRBV29-1
ASSSTSGGRDTQY,TRBJ2-3,TRBV6-5
ASSQEPATGEIEAF,TRBJ1-1,TRBV14
ASSPRAGGPFGGTDTQY,TRBJ2-3,TRBV7-2
SSRRNSYEQY,TRBJ2-7,TRBV20-1
SLRDRGLENEQF,TRBJ2-1,TRBV29-1
ASSGLAGTDTQY,TRBJ2-3,TRBV12-3/TRBV12-4
ASSYTATPYGYT,TRBJ1-2,TRBV6-2/TRBV6-3
ASSPSGWTAKDTEAF,TRBJ1-1,TRBV13
SATGKEGEQY,TRBJ2-7,TRBV29-1
ASSSPGQGDYEQY,TRBJ2-7,TRBV11-1
ASSYEGTLGYT,TRBJ1-2,TRBV6-6
ASSQPGTSGRTD,TRBJ2-7,TRBV3-1
ASSQANYEQY,TRBJ2-7,TRBV3-1
ASSQERGVQPQH,TRBJ1-5,TRBV3-1
ASSQSLGGSTEAF,TRBJ1-1,TRBV23-1
ASSQGAGFAEAF,TRBJ1-1,TRBV14
ASSLASWLAGGVLNNEQF,TRBJ2-1,TRBV5-5
ASSNSGGELSEQY,TRBJ2-7,TRBV7-9
ATRTSGGGLEQF,TRBJ2-1,TRBV15
ASSQEQGRDEQF,TRBJ2-1,TRBV3-1
ASTVDGLRQPQH,TRBJ1-5,TRBV10-1
ASSTYNNYGYT,TRBJ1-2,TRBV7-2
ASSLDRVGSGANVLT,TRBJ2-6,TRBV5-4
ASSLRTGHDTGELF,TRBJ2-2,TRBV11-3
SAKSRGDTEAF,TRBJ1-1,TRBV20-1
ASSLGSGTDTQY,TRBJ2-3,TRBV5-1
ASSLTGTGGTEAF,TRBJ1-1,TRBV7-3
SVEAQGPTGPEQY,TRBJ2-7,TRBV29-1
ASSARDRGRRYGNSPLH,TRBJ1-6,TRBV6-5
ASSLGSGTGDGYT,TRBJ1-2,TRBV7-6
ASSLALTANFQETQY,TRBJ2-5,TRBV7-2
AWSVQGNTEAF,TRBJ1-1,TRBV30
ASSQGTSGTDTQY,TRBJ2-3,TRBV19
ASSYTRNEKLF,TRBJ1-4,TRBV6-5
ASSIRQAGQLF,TRBJ2-2,TRBV13
ASSQISFDNEQF,TRBJ2-1,TRBV14
ASSLVSVHEQF,TRBJ2-1,TRBV11-2
ASSPPNGGSATDTQY,TRBJ2-3,TRBV5-1